These 7 T cell receptor beta chains originate from one sample sequenced in a study of cytomegalovirus exposure and HLA in healthy donors. Amplification used 60 Vbeta primers and 13 Jbeta primers. TCRdb's table, derived via immunoSEQ multiplex PCR, lists solely in-frame clones and lacks some. The sample includes under 60,000 clones, 60% to 80% of them seen just once. The sequenced material came from PBMCs. The source is a woman aged 40 to 55 in good health and CMV-seropositive.

The chain carries TRBV15 and TRBJ1-6, with D possibly matching TRBD1 (6 bases). V lost 1 base and J 6 bases, leaving 10 bases between the germline ends. The CDR3 has 15 amino acids. Per the germline V gene, CDR1 is LNHNV and CDR2 is YYDKDF (reference sequence). The CDR3: CATSRVRTVNSPLHF. As DNA, the CDR3 is TGTGCCACCAGCAGAGTTCGGACAGTTAATTCACCCCTCCACTTT.

The chain carries TRBV19 and TRBJ1-1, with TRBD1 identical over 7 bases. CDR1 and CDR2 (germline): LNHDA, SQIVND (reference sequence). V trimming: 8 bases; J trimming: 10 bases; junction bases outside the gene matches: 10. The CDR3 length is 12 residues. In nucleotides, the CDR3 is TGTGCCAGTGGGGCAGGGGGTATTGGAGCTTTCTTT. This codes for CASGAGGIGAFF.

A note on this clone: An end of the junction does not agree with germline; a read error may underlie this. The J gene is TRBJ1-2, the V gene TRBV6-1, with D hard to call. The V gene's germline CDR1 is MNHNS and CDR2 SASEGT. The CDR3 extends over 18 amino acids. CDR3 in DNA: TGTGCCAGCACCGAAGCCCGGGATCTTAGGACGGATGTCTATGTCTACACCTTC. It is translated as CASTEARDLRTDVYVYTF.

V usage is TRBV12-5 and J usage is TRBJ2-3, with 10 bases lining up with TRBD2. Germline V CDR1 and CDR2: LGHNT, FRNRAP. This CDR3 region has 15 residues. The junction had 6 bases not matched to a gene; V was cut back by 6 bases and J by 3 bases. The CDR3 protein is CASGQLAGRTDTQYF. The DNA of the CDR3 is TGTGCTAGTGGCCAACTAGCGGGGCGTACAGATACGCAGTATTTT.

This clone was counted only a few times. The chain has TRBV7-9 and TRBJ1-3; TRBD1 matches at 7 bases. The length of the CDR3 is 16 residues. Germline values: CDR1 SEHNR, CDR2 FQNEAQ (reference sequence). The V segment lost 5 bases and the J segment 0 bases; nucleotides outside the gene matches: 7. CDR3 DNA sequence: TGTGCCAGCAGCCAAGGACAGGCCTTCTCTGGAAACACCATATATTTT. Translating gives CASSQGQAFSGNTIYF.

The chain uses TRBV5-4 and TRBJ1-5, with D hard to call. V dropped 4 bases and J dropped 7 bases, with 12 bases sitting between them. Germline CDR1 reads SGHNT; CDR2 reads YYREEE (reference sequence). CDR3 length: 13 amino acids. The CDR3 coding sequence is TGTGCCAGCAGCCCCTCCGGGGAACAGCCCCAGCATTTT. Amino acid sequence: CASSPSGEQPQHF.

CDR3 loop: CASSPGQGTFGYTF. CDR3 DNA sequence: TGCGCCAGCAGCCCAGGACAGGGTACTTTTGGCTACACCTTC. The chain employs TRBV5-1 and TRBJ1-2; TRBD1 aligns across 8 bases. V lost 4 bases, J lost 7 bases, and 9 bases stayed unmatched. This CDR3 has 14 amino acids. Germline loops: CDR1 SGHRS, CDR2 YFSETQ.